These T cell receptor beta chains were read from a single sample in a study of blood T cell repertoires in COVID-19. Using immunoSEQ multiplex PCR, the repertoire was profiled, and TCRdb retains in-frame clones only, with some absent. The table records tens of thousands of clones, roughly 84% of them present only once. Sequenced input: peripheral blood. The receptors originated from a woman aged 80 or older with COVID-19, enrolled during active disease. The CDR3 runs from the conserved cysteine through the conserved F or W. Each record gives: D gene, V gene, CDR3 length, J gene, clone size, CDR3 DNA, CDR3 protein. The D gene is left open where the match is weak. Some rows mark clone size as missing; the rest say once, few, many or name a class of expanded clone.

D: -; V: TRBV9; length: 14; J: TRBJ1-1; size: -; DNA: TGTGCCAGCAGCGTAGTCGAAACGGGAGGTGAAGCTTTCTTT; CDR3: CASSVVETGGEAFF
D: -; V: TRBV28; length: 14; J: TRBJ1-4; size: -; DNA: TGTGCCAGCAGTCGGACAGCAACTAATGAAAAACTGTTTTTT; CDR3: CASSRTATNEKLFF
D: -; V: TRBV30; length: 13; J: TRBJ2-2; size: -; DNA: TGTGCCTGGAGTAAGCACTACACCGGGGAGCTGTTTTTT; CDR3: CAWSKHYTGELFF
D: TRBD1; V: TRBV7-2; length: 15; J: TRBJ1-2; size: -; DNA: TGTGCCAGCAGCAAACGACAGGGGATTAACTATGGCTACACCTTC; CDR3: CASSKRQGINYGYTF
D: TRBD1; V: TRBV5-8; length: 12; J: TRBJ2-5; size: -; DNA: TGTGCCAGCAGCCCGACAGGGAGGACCCAGTACTTC; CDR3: CASSPTGRTQYF
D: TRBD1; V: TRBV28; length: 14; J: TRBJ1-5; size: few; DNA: TGTGCCAGCACTACAGGGGCGTTCAGTCAGCCCCAGCATTTT; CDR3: CASTTGAFSQPQHF
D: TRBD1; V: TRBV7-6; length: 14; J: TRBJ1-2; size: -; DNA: TGTGCCAGCAGCCTCGGGACAGGGGCCTATGGCTACACCTTC; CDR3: CASSLGTGAYGYTF
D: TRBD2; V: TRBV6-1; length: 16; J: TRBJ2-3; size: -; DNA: TGTGCCAGCAGTGAAGGGGTAGCGGGGGAAACAGATACGCAGTATTTT; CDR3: CASSEGVAGETDTQYF
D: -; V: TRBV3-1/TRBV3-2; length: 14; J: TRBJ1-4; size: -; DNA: TGTGCCAGCAGCCAGGGGGGGACTAATGAAAAACTGTTTTTT; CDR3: CASSQGGTNEKLFF
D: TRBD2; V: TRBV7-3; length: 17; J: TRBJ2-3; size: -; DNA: TGTGCCAGCACTAATGGTAAACTAGCGAAGGGCACAGATACGCAGTATTTT; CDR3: CASTNGKLAKGTDTQYF